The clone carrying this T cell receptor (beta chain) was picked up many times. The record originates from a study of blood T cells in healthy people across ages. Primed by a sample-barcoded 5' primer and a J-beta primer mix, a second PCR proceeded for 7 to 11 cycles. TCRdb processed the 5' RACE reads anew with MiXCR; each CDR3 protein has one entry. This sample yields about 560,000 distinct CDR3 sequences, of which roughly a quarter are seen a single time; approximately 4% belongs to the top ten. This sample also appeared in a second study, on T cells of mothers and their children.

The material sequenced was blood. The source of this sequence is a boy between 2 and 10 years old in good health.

The CDR3 reads CASSLPIAEYTDTQYF. The CDR3, as DNA: TGTGCCAGCAGTTTACCCATAGCGGAATACACAGATACGCAGTATTTT. The rearrangement joins TRBV12-3 or TRBV12-4 to TRBJ2-3; a weak D match, TRBD2 (6 bases). The CDR3 contains 16 residues. The ends were cut back, 2 bases at V and 2 bases at J, with 14 bases in the middle.